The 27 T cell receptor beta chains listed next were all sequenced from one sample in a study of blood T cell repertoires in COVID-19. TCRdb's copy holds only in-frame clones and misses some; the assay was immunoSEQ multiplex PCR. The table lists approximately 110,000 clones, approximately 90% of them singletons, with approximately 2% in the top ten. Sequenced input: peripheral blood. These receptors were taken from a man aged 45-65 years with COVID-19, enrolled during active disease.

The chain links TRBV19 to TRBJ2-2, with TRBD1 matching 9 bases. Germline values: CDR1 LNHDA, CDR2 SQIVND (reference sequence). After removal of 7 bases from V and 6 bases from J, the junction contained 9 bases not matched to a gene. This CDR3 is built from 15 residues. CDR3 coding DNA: TGTGCCAGTACCTTAGGACAGGGGAGGGCCGGGGAGCTGTTTTTT. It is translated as CASTLGQGRAGELFF.

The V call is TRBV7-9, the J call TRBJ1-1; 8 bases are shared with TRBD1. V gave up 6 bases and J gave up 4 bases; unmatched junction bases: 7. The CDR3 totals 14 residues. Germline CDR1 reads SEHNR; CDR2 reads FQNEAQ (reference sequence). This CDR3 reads CASSTQGVITEAFF. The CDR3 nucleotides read TGTGCCAGCAGTACACAGGGGGTCATCACTGAAGCTTTCTTT.

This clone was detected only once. CDR3 nucleotides: TGTGCCAGCAGCCAGACAGTTGTAGGTGAAAAACTGTTTTTT. Residues: CASSQTVVGEKLFF. The chain uses TRBV6-5 and TRBJ1-4, with a possible D match to TRBD1 (5 bases). Trimming pared 6 bases from V and 7 bases from J, leaving 15 bases between. The CDR3 is made up of 14 amino acids. Germline CDR1 and CDR2: MNHEY and SVGAGI.

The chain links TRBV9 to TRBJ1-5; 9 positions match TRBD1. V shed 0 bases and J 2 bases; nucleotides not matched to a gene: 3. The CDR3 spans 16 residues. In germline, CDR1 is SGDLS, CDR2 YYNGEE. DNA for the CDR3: TGTGCCAGCAGCGTAGAGCGACAGGGGGGCAATCAGCCCCAGCATTTT. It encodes CASSVERQGGNQPQHF.

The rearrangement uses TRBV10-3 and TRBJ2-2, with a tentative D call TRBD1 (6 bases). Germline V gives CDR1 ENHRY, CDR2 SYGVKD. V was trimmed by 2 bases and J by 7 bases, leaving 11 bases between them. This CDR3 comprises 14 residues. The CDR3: CAISEGGLDGELFF. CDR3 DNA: TGTGCCATCAGTGAGGGGGGCTTGGACGGGGAGCTGTTTTTT.

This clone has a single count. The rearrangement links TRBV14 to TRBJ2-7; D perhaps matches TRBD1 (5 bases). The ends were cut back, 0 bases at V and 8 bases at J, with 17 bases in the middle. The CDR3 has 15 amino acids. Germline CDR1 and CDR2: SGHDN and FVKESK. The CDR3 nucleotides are TGTGCCAGCAGCCAAGATGCGCGGACATTCCCAAAGCAGTACTTC. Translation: CASSQDARTFPKQYF.

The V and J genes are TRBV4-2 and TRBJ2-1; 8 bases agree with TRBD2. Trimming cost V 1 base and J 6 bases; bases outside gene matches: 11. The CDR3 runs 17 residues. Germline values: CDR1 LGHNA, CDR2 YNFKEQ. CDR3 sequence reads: CASSQVTGGVMSNEQFF. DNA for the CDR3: TGTGCCAGCAGCCAAGTGACGGGAGGGGTAATGAGCAATGAGCAGTTCTTC.

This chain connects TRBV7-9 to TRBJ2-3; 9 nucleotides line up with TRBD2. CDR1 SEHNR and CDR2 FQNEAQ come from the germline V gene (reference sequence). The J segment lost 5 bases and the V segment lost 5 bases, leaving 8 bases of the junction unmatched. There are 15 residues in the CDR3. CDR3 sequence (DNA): TGTGCCAGCAGCCCCGGGACTAGCTTTGGAGATACGCAGTATTTT. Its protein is CASSPGTSFGDTQYF.

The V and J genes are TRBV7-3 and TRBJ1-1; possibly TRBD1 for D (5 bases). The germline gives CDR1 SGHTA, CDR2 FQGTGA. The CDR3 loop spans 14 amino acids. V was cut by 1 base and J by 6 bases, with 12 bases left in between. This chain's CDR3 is CASSLMGGSAEAFF. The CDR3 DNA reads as TGTGCCAGCAGCTTAATGGGGGGTTCGGCTGAAGCTTTCTTT.

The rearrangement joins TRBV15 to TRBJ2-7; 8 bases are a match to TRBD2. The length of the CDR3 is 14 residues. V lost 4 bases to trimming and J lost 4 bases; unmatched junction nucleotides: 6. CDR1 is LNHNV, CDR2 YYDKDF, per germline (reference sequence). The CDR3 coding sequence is TGTGCCACCAGCATTAGCCGGGGGGGATACGAGCAGTACTTC. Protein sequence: CATSISRGGYEQYF.

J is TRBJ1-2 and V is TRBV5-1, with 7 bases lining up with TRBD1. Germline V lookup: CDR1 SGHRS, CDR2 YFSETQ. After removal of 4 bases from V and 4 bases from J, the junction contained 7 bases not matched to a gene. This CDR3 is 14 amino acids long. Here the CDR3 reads CASSMEQGIYGYTF. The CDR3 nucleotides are TGCGCCAGCAGCATGGAACAGGGGATCTATGGCTACACCTTC.

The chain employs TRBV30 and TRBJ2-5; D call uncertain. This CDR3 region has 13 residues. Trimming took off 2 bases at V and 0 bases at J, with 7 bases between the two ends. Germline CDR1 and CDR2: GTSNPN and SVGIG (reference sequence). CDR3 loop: CAWSFRYQETQYF. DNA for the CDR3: TGTGCCTGGAGTTTTAGATACCAAGAGACCCAGTACTTC.

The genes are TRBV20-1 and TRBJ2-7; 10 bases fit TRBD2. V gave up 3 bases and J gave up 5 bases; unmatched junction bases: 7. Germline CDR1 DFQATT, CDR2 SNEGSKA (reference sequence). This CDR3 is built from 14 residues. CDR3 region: CSASTTSGTDEQYF. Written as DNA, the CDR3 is TGCAGTGCTAGTACAACTAGCGGGACCGACGAGCAGTACTTC.

This CDR3 reads CASSFRLAANTGELFF. The DNA for the CDR3 is TGTGCCAGCAGCTTTCGACTAGCGGCGAACACCGGGGAGCTGTTTTTT. The V and J genes are TRBV5-8 and TRBJ2-2; the match to TRBD2 covers 9 bases. From germline, CDR1 is SGHTS and CDR2 YDEGEE. V lost 2 bases to trimming and J lost 0 bases; unmatched junction nucleotides: 2. This CDR3 has 16 amino acids.

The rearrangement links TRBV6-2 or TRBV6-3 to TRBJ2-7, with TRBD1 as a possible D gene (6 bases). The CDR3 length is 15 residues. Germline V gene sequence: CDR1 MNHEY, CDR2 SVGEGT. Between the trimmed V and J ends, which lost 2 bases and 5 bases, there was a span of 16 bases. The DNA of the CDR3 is TGTGCCAGCAGTTACGAGGGTACAGGGTGGGACGAGCAGTACTTC. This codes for CASSYEGTGWDEQYF.

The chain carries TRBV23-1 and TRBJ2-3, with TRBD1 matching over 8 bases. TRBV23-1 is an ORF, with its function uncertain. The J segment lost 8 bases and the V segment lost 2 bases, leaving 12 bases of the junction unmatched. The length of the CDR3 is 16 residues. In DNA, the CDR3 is TGCGCCAGCAGTCAACACCCAGGGGGCGCGGTGGGTACGCAGTATTTT. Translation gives CASSQHPGGAVGTQYF.

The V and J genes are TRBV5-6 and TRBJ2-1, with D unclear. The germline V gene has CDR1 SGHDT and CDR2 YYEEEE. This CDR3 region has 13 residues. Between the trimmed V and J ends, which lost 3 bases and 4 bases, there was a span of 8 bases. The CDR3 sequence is CASSSTGYNEQFF. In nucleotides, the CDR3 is TGTGCCAGCAGCTCGACTGGGTACAATGAGCAGTTCTTC.

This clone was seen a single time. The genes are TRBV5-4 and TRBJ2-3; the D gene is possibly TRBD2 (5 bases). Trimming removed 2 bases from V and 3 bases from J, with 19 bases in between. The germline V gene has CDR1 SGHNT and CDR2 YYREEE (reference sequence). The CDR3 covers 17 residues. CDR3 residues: CASSLTRGGGGTDTQYF. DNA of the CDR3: TGTGCCAGCAGCTTAACCCGAGGAGGTGGTGGTACAGATACGCAGTATTTT. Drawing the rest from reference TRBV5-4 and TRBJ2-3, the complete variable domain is ETGVTQSPTHLIKTRGQQVTLRCSSQSGHNTVSWYQQALGQGPQFIFQYYREEENGRGNFPPRFSGLQFPNYSSELNVNALELDDSALYLCASSLTRGGGGTDTQYFGPGTRLTVL.

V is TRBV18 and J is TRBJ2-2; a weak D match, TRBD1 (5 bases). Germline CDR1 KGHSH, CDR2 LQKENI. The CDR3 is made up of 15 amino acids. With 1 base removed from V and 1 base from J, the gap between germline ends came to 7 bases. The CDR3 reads CASSPRQGNTGELFF. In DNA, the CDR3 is TGTGCCAGCTCACCACGGCAGGGGAACACCGGGGAGCTGTTTTTT.

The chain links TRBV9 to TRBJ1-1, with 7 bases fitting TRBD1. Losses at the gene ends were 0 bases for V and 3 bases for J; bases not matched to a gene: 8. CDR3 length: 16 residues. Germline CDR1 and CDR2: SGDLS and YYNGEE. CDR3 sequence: CASSVGAGTADTEAFF. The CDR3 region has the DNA TGTGCCAGCAGCGTAGGGGCCGGGACAGCGGACACTGAAGCTTTCTTT.

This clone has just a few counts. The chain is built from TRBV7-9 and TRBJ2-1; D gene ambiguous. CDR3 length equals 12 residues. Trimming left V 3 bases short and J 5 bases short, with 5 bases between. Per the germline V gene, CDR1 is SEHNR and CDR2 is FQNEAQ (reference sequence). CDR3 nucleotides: TGTGCCAGCAGCTTTGCGAACAATGAGCAGTTCTTC. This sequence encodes CASSFANNEQFF.

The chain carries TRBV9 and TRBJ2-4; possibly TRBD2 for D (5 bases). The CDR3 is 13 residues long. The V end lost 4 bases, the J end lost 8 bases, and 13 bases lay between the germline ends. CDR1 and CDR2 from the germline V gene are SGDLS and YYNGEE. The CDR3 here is CASSSTSVDIQYF. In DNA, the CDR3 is TGTGCCAGCAGCTCCACTAGTGTGGACATTCAGTACTTC.

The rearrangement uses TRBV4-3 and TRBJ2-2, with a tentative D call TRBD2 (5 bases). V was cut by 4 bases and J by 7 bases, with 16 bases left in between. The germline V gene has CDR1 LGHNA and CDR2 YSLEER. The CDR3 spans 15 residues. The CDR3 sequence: CASSPSPVGGGELFF. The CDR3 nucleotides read TGCGCCAGCAGCCCATCACCGGTTGGAGGCGGGGAGCTGTTTTTT.

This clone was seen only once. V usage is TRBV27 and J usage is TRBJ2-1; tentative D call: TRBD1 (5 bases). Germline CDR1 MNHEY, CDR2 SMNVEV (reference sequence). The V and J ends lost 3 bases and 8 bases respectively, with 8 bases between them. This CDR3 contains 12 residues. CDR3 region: CASSFWGDEQFF. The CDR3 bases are TGTGCCAGCAGTTTTTGGGGCGATGAGCAGTTCTTC.

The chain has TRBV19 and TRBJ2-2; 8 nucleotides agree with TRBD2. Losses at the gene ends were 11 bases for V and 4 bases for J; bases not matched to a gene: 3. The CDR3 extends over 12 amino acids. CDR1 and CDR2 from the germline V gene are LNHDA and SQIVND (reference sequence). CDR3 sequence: CAAGRVTGELFF. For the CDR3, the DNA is TGTGCCGCCGGGAGGGTCACCGGGGAGCTGTTTTTT.

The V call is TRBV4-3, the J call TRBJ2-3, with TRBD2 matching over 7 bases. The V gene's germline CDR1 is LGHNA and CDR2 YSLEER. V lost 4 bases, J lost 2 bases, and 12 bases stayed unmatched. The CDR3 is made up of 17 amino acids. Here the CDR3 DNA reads TGCGCCAGCAGCCCTCGACTAGGGCTAGCGGCCACAGATACGCAGTATTTT. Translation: CASSPRLGLAATDTQYF.

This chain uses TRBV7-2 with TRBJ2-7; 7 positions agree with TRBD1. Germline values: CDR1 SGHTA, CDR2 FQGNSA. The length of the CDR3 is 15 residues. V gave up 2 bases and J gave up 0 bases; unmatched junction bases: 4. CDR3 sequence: CASSLQGESSYEQYF. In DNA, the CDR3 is TGTGCCAGCAGCTTACAGGGGGAAAGCTCCTACGAGCAGTACTTC.